The 9 T cell receptor beta chains below were found in one sample sequenced in a study of blood T cell repertoires in COVID-19. Using immunoSEQ multiplex PCR, the repertoire was profiled, and TCRdb retains in-frame clones only, with some absent. The data show approximately 250,000 clones, with around 84% seen just once and about 2.3% held by the top ten. The sample comprised peripheral blood. The receptors stem from a man in his forties who had recovered from COVID-19.

This chain uses TRBV11-2 with TRBJ2-3, with 8 bases fitting TRBD2. V lost 4 bases to trimming and J lost 7 bases; unmatched junction nucleotides: 10. CDR3 length: 15 residues. Germline V lookup: CDR1 SGHAT, CDR2 FQNNGV. Here the CDR3 reads CASSSPRGGANTQYF. CDR3 nucleotide sequence: TGTGCCAGCAGCTCCCCTCGGGGGGGCGCGAATACGCAGTATTTT.

J is TRBJ1-1 and V is TRBV18; D perhaps matches TRBD1 (6 bases). Germline-derived CDR1 and CDR2 are KGHSH and LQKENI. V dropped 2 bases and J dropped 1 base, with 20 bases sitting between them. The CDR3 spans 18 residues. The CDR3 reads CASSPKQGPISGNTEAFF. The CDR3 bases are TGTGCCAGCTCACCAAAACAGGGCCCGATCTCCGGGAACACTGAAGCTTTCTTT.

The chain carries TRBV11-2 and TRBJ2-3, with 8 bases that match TRBD2. From germline, CDR1 is SGHAT and CDR2 FQNNGV. Trimming took 5 bases from V and 6 from J; bases not matched to a gene: 13. The CDR3 totals 16 residues. The chain's CDR3 is CASSSPRGGPSDTQYF. DNA of the CDR3: TGTGCCAGCAGCAGCCCCCGGGGGGGCCCATCGGATACGCAGTATTTT.

The rearrangement links TRBV4-3 to TRBJ2-5; 8 bases match TRBD2. The V and J ends lost 0 bases and 0 bases, in that order; junction bases with no gene match: 9. The CDR3 consists of 18 residues. The germline V gene encodes CDR1 LGHNA and CDR2 YSLEER. CDR3 region: CASSQDFRGGAHQETQYF. CDR3 DNA sequence: TGCGCCAGCAGCCAAGATTTCCGGGGGGGGGCCCACCAAGAGACCCAGTACTTC.

The chain combines TRBV4-3 with TRBJ2-7; 7 bases fit TRBD1. The CDR3 is 15 residues long. Unmatched junction bases numbered 10, after V lost 1 base and J lost 7 bases. Germline V gene sequence: CDR1 LGHNA, CDR2 YSLEER. The CDR3 nucleotides read TGCGCCAGCAGCCAAGCGGGACAGCGGCTGGGGGAGCAGTACTTC. Its translation is CASSQAGQRLGEQYF.

The chain joins TRBV6-5 to TRBJ1-2; D remains unclear. Germline lookup yields CDR1 MNHEY and CDR2 SVGAGI. The CDR3 consists of 13 residues. The V end was cut by 3 bases, the J end by 2 bases, with 7 bases between. In DNA, the CDR3 is TGTGCCAGCAGTTATGAGTTCAACTATGGCTACACCTTC. Its translation: CASSYEFNYGYTF.

The rearrangement uses TRBV5-3 and TRBJ2-7; D may be TRBD2 (6 bases). TRBV5-3 is an ORF; its function is uncertain. The CDR3 has 14 amino acids. V was cut by 5 bases and J by 0 bases, with 12 bases left in between. The CDR3 region is CARSHGGSSYEQYF. CDR3 nucleotide sequence: TGTGCCAGAAGTCATGGGGGGAGCTCCTACGAGCAGTACTTC.

This chain joins TRBV3-1 (or the pseudogene TRBV3-2) and TRBJ1-2, with D perhaps TRBD1 (5 bases). The V end was cut by 1 base, the J end by 8 bases, with 8 bases between. CDR3 size: 12 residues. Germline CDR1 and CDR2: LGHDT and YNNKEL (reference sequence). As DNA, the CDR3 is TGTGCCAGCAGCCAAGGGAAGGGGGGCTACACCTTC. Its translation is CASSQGKGGYTF.

This rearrangement joins TRBV15 to TRBJ2-7; TRBD1 aligns across 7 bases. Germline loops: CDR1 LNHNV, CDR2 YYDKDF (reference sequence). This CDR3 is built from 16 residues. The J segment lost 1 base and the V segment lost 0 bases, leaving 6 bases of the junction unmatched. The CDR3 region has the DNA TGTGCCACCAGCAGAGATTTCGGGACAGCTTCCTACGAGCAGTACTTC. Translation gives CATSRDFGTASYEQYF.